This entry lists 20 T cell receptor beta chains sequenced from one sample in a study of shared clonotypes between healthy human individuals. Here immunoSEQ multiplex PCR was the method, and the copy in TCRdb shows in-frame clones only, minus some. The profile covers 600,000 or so clones, with 85% to 95% appearing a single time and over 0.1% taken by the ten largest. As defined, naive CD8 cells were CD45RO-negative and positively selected for CCR7, with terminally differentiated effector memory CD45RA+ cells excluded. Sequencing input: naive CD8+ T cells sorted from blood. The receptors were gathered from a woman in her twenties or thirties in good health.

V gene TRBV19 combines with J gene TRBJ1-5; D is uncertain. CDR3 length equals 14 residues. Germline values: CDR1 LNHDA, CDR2 SQIVND (reference sequence). V lost 5 bases, J lost 3 bases, and 11 bases lay in between. The CDR3 sequence: CASSPPGANQPQHF. The DNA for the CDR3 is TGTGCCAGTAGTCCTCCGGGAGCCAATCAGCCCCAGCATTTT.

The rearrangement uses TRBV28 and TRBJ1-1, with D possibly matching TRBD1 (6 bases). This CDR3 is 14 amino acids long. Trimming cost V 3 bases and J 6 bases, with 14 bases left between them. Per germline, CDR1 MDHEN and CDR2 SYDVKM. In DNA, the CDR3 is TGTGCCAGCAGTTTTACCATAAAGGGGGCTGAAGCTTTCTTT. As protein: CASSFTIKGAEAFF.

The chain carries TRBV19 and TRBJ1-2; maybe TRBD1 (5 bases). The CDR3 has 15 residues. Germline V gives CDR1 LNHDA, CDR2 SQIVND (reference sequence). Trimming pared 4 bases from V and 5 bases from J, leaving 17 bases between. CDR3 amino acids: CASSTRTRRRYGYTF. CDR3 in DNA: TGTGCCAGTAGTACGAGGACAAGACGGAGGTATGGCTACACCTTC.

V is TRBV11-2 and J is TRBJ2-7; D is tentatively TRBD1 or TRBD2 (5 bases each). The CDR3 spans 18 residues. Germline V gene data show CDR1 as SGHAT and CDR2 as FQNNGV. V shed 1 base and J shed 4 bases, with 23 bases lying between them. The CDR3 is CASSLGGNNLVDTYEQYF. DNA of the CDR3: TGTGCCAGCAGCTTAGGGGGGAATAACCTGGTAGACACGTACGAGCAGTACTTC.

The chain employs TRBV5-1 and TRBJ1-1, with a tentative D call TRBD1 (5 bases). The CDR3 is 16 residues long. Between the trimmed V and J ends, which lost 0 bases and 0 bases, there was a span of 12 bases. Germline V gives CDR1 SGHRS, CDR2 YFSETQ. CDR3 sequence reads: CASSLDMGPMNTEAFF. CDR3 DNA sequence: TGCGCCAGCAGCTTGGATATGGGGCCCATGAACACTGAAGCTTTCTTT.

This rearrangement joins TRBV29-1 to TRBJ2-2; perhaps TRBD2 as D (6 bases). V was clipped by 3 bases and J by 4 bases, with 12 bases between them. The germline CDR1 and CDR2 sequences are SQVTM and ANQGSEA. This CDR3 has 14 amino acids. The CDR3 nucleotides read TGCAGCGTTGATGACGGGAGCGGCACCGGGGAGCTGTTTTTT. As protein: CSVDDGSGTGELFF.

V and J are TRBV19 and TRBJ2-2, with 10 bases fitting TRBD2. The CDR3 covers 16 residues. V lost 4 bases and J lost 4; bases outside the gene matches: 6. Germline CDR1 LNHDA, CDR2 SQIVND (reference sequence). The CDR3 nucleotides read TGTGCCAGTAGTACCCAGCGGGAGGGCCCCACCGGGGAGCTGTTTTTT. It encodes CASSTQREGPTGELFF. Supplemented by reference TRBV19 and TRBJ2-2, the full variable domain reads DGGITQSPKYLFRKEGQNVTLSCEQNLNHDAMYWYRQDPGQGLRLIYYSQIVNDFQKGDIAEGYSVSREKKESFPLTVTSAQKNPTAFYLCASSTQREGPTGELFFGEGSRLTVL.

This chain joins TRBV28 and TRBJ2-1; D might be TRBD1 (6 bases). CDR1 and CDR2 from the germline V gene are MDHEN and SYDVKM. The CDR3 length is 13 residues. V lost 2 bases, J lost 12 bases, and 14 bases lay in between. CDR3 sequence (DNA): TGTGCCAGCAGTTTAGTGGGACACACTGGGCAGTTCTTC. Translating gives CASSLVGHTGQFF.

This chain uses TRBV19 with TRBJ2-3; tentative D call: TRBD2 (5 bases). CDR3 length equals 13 residues. The V end was cut by 5 bases, the J end by 4 bases, with 10 bases between. CDR1 is LNHDA, CDR2 SQIVND, per germline (reference sequence). The CDR3 DNA sequence: TGTGCCAGTAGTGGACTGACCCCAGATACGCAGTATTTT. This translates into CASSGLTPDTQYF.

This chain uses TRBV27 with TRBJ2-7; 10 nucleotides agree with TRBD1. Unmatched junction bases numbered 7, after V lost 4 bases and J lost 4 bases. The CDR3 extends over 15 amino acids. CDR1 is MNHEY and CDR2 is SMNVEV in the germline V gene (reference sequence). Here the CDR3 reads CASSSIPGQGYEQYF. In DNA, the CDR3 is TGTGCCAGCAGTTCGATCCCGGGACAGGGGTACGAGCAGTACTTC.

The chain links TRBV28 to TRBJ2-2, with D perhaps matching TRBD2 (6 bases). V was clipped by 4 bases and J by 6 bases, with 12 bases between them. The CDR3 spans 14 residues. Germline CDR1 is MDHEN and CDR2 is SYDVKM. The CDR3 DNA sequence: TGTGCCAGCAGTTCCAGACTAGTAGCCGGGGAGCTGTTTTTT. It specifies CASSSRLVAGELFF.

V and J are TRBV6-1 and TRBJ2-7; TRBD1 might be the D (6 bases). Germline CDR1 reads MNHNS; CDR2 reads SASEGT. V was pared by 3 bases and J by 5 bases, with 17 bases between. This CDR3 has 15 residues. The CDR3 reads CASSDVYQGYHEQYF. DNA for the CDR3: TGTGCCAGCAGTGACGTTTACCAGGGGTACCACGAGCAGTACTTC.

This chain joins TRBV9 and TRBJ2-6; D ambiguous. Germline CDR1 SGDLS, CDR2 YYNGEE. The CDR3 is made up of 14 amino acids. Trimming took 3 bases from V and 3 from J, leaving 7 bases between them. In DNA form, the CDR3 reads TGTGCCAGCAGCGGTAGTGGTGGGGCCAACGTCCTGACTTTC. It encodes CASSGSGGANVLTF. Based on the CDR3 plus reference TRBV9 and TRBJ2-6, the full variable domain is DSGVTQTPKHLITATGQRVTLRCSPRSGDLSVYWYQQSLDQGLQFLIQYYNGEERAKGNILERFSAQQFPDLHSELNLSSLELGDSALYFCASSGSGGANVLTFGAGSRLTVL.

The V call is TRBV6-5, the J call TRBJ1-2; 8 nucleotides align to TRBD1. There are 14 residues in the CDR3. Germline CDR1 is MNHEY and CDR2 is SVGAGI. V was pared by 3 bases and J by 6 bases, with 6 bases of the junction left unmatched. The CDR3 loop reads CASSYRTGKNGYTF. CDR3 DNA: TGTGCCAGCAGTTATAGGACAGGGAAGAATGGCTACACCTTC.

This clone was picked up a small number of times. The chain carries TRBV20-1 and TRBJ1-1, with unresolved D. The ends were cut back, 4 bases at V and 6 bases at J, with 9 bases in the middle. Germline CDR1 is DFQATT and CDR2 is SNEGSKA (reference sequence). The CDR3 contains 11 residues. CDR3 residues: CSAKVVSEAFF. As DNA, the CDR3 is TGCAGTGCTAAGGTCGTCTCTGAAGCTTTCTTT.

This sequence joins TRBV19 and TRBJ1-4, with 10 bases aligning to TRBD1. CDR3 length: 17 amino acids. In germline, CDR1 is LNHDA, CDR2 SQIVND (reference sequence). V lost 3 bases, J lost 7 bases, and 11 bases stayed unmatched. The DNA for the CDR3 is TGTGCCAGTAGTATTCTGGACAGGGGGGCTTTAGCTGAAAAACTGTTTTTT. This sequence encodes CASSILDRGALAEKLFF. Variable domain in full (rest from reference TRBV19 and TRBJ1-4): DGGITQSPKYLFRKEGQNVTLSCEQNLNHDAMYWYRQDPGQGLRLIYYSQIVNDFQKGDIAEGYSVSREKKESFPLTVTSAQKNPTAFYLCASSILDRGALAEKLFFGSGTQLSVL.

The genes are TRBV28 and TRBJ2-3; the match to TRBD2 covers 11 bases. This CDR3 region has 17 residues. In germline, CDR1 is MDHEN, CDR2 SYDVKM. V lost 2 bases and J lost 2; bases outside the gene matches: 6. This CDR3 reads CASSLTLTSGITDTQYF. CDR3 in DNA: TGTGCCAGCAGTTTAACACTGACTAGCGGGATCACAGATACGCAGTATTTT.

The rearrangement links TRBV28 to TRBJ2-3, with D perhaps matching TRBD2 (5 bases). V was shortened by 3 bases and J by 2 bases, with 12 bases between the two germline ends. CDR3 length equals 15 residues. Germline assignment: CDR1 MDHEN and CDR2 SYDVKM. CDR3: CASSFTAANTDTQYF. The CDR3 bases are TGTGCCAGCAGTTTTACAGCGGCTAACACAGATACGCAGTATTTT.

The chain links TRBV4-1 to TRBJ2-5; the D gene is possibly TRBD2 (6 bases). The CDR3 totals 17 residues. CDR1 and CDR2 (germline): MGHRA, YSYEKL. Trimming took off 0 bases at V and 1 base at J, with 15 bases between the two ends. CDR3 region: CASSQEGGRAGQETQYF. CDR3 nucleotide sequence: TGCGCCAGCAGCCAAGAGGGAGGAAGGGCTGGCCAAGAGACCCAGTACTTC.

This chain uses TRBV7-5 with TRBJ2-7; the table's D gene call, TRBD2, was not cross checked with the DNA. TRBV7-5 is assigned pseudogene status. The CDR3 runs 16 residues. In nucleotides, the CDR3 is TGTGTCAGAAGCTTAGGATGTCATAGATACTCCTACGAGCAGTACTTC. This encodes CVRSLGCHRYSYEQYF.